Presented here are 21 T cell receptor beta chains from one specimen sequenced in a study of cytomegalovirus exposure and HLA in healthy donors. Amplification used 60 Vbeta primers and 13 Jbeta primers. Profiling relied on immunoSEQ multiplex PCR, and the TCRdb table lists in-frame clones only, not all of them. The repertoire holds 95,000 to 150,000 clones, with around 86% as singletons. Material: PBMCs. The source of these receptors is a man aged 30-40 years in good health and CMV-seronegative.

J is TRBJ1-6 and V is TRBV2; a weak D match, TRBD1 (5 bases). V was shortened by 7 bases and J by 8 bases, with 15 bases between the two germline ends. The CDR3 is 14 amino acids. The germline V gene has CDR1 SNHLY and CDR2 FYNNEI. CDR3 amino acids: CASKSQAGDSPLHF. CDR3 DNA: TGTGCCAGCAAGTCACAGGCGGGGGATTCACCCCTCCACTTT.

J is TRBJ1-2 and V is TRBV6-5; D not resolved. CDR1 is MNHEY and CDR2 is SVGAGI in the germline V gene. The CDR3 consists of 13 residues. With 3 bases removed from V and 4 bases from J, the gap between germline ends came to 9 bases. CDR3 coding DNA: TGTGCCAGCAGTTATGAAGGGAGCTATGGCTACACCTTC. This sequence encodes CASSYEGSYGYTF.

The chain employs TRBV2 and TRBJ1-6; D is unclear. This CDR3 spans 15 amino acids. Trimming stripped 2 bases from V and 8 bases from J, with 13 bases between. Germline-derived CDR1 and CDR2 are SNHLY and FYNNEI. DNA for the CDR3: TGTGCCAGCAGTGAACAGGACGGCGGGGATTCACCCCTCCACTTT. Residues: CASSEQDGGDSPLHF. Full variable domain (missing parts from reference TRBV2 and TRBJ1-6): EPEVTQTPSHQVTQMGQEVILRCVPISNHLYFYWYRQILGQKVEFLVSFYNNEISEKSEIFDDQFSVERPDGSNFTLKIRSTKLEDSAMYFCASSEQDGGDSPLHFGNGTRLTVT.

This rearrangement joins TRBV28 to TRBJ2-1; 7 nucleotides agree with TRBD1. The germline V gene encodes CDR1 MDHEN and CDR2 SYDVKM. J was trimmed by 2 bases and V by 3 bases; bases with no gene match: 13. The CDR3 covers 18 residues. Here the CDR3 reads CASSLWYPTGSPYNEQFF. CDR3 nucleotide sequence: TGTGCCAGCAGTTTGTGGTACCCGACAGGGAGTCCCTACAATGAGCAGTTCTTC. The complete variable domain, with remaining parts taken from reference TRBV28 and TRBJ2-1, reads DVKVTQSSRYLVKRTGEKVFLECVQDMDHENMFWYRQDPGLGLRLIYFSYDVKMKEKGDIPEGYSVSREKKERFSLILESASTNQTSMYLCASSLWYPTGSPYNEQFFGPGTRLTVL.

The gene calls are TRBV28 and TRBJ2-5, with D perhaps TRBD1 (6 bases). Matching the DNA end better, TRBJ2-7 makes the J call doubtful. The CDR3 is 15 residues long. Germline CDR1 and CDR2: MDHEN and SYDVKM. The CDR3 loop reads CASSLMPGAAGEQYF. CDR3 coding DNA: TGTGCCAGCAGTTTAATGCCAGGGGCGGCGGGCGAGCAGTACTTC.

The gene calls are TRBV7-2 and TRBJ2-7; possible D gene TRBD1, 6 bases. This CDR3 has 13 residues. CDR1 SGHTA and CDR2 FQGNSA come from the germline V gene. Deletions cut 5 bases from V and 2 bases from J, with 10 bases between. This chain's CDR3 is CASSARTAYEQYF. Written as DNA, the CDR3 is TGTGCCAGCAGCGCGCGGACAGCCTACGAGCAGTACTTC. Supplemented by reference TRBV7-2 and TRBJ2-7, the full variable domain reads GAGVSQSPSNKVTEKGKDVELRCDPISGHTALYWYRQSLGQGLEFLIYFQGNSAPDKSGLPSDRFSAERTGGSVSTLTIQRTQQEDSAVYLCASSARTAYEQYFGPGTRLTVT.

The V and J genes are TRBV5-1 and TRBJ2-3, with D possibly TRBD2 on 5 matching bases. CDR1 is SGHRS, CDR2 YFSETQ, per germline. The CDR3 totals 14 residues. Trimming took 4 bases from V and 6 from J, leaving 15 bases between them. Here the CDR3 reads CASSPSGTRDTQYF. The DNA for the CDR3 is TGCGCCAGCAGCCCCAGCGGAACCAGGGATACGCAGTATTTT.

The rearrangement links TRBV5-6 to TRBJ2-5, with 7 bases fitting TRBD1. The last part of the DNA fits TRBJ2-7 better; the J call may be wrong. The CDR3 totals 14 residues. Germline V gives CDR1 SGHDT, CDR2 YYEEEE. In DNA form, the CDR3 reads TGTGCCAGCCGAGGGGGCTTGCTTTCCTACGAGCAGTACTTC. It encodes CASRGGLLSYEQYF.

The J gene is TRBJ2-1, the V gene TRBV9, with 9 bases that match TRBD1. CDR3 length: 19 residues. CDR1 SGDLS and CDR2 YYNGEE come from the germline V gene. J was trimmed by 7 bases and V by 1 base; bases with no gene match: 18. Here the CDR3 DNA reads TGTGCCAGCAGCGTATCATTGGGGTTCGGGGGACAGGGTAGAAATGAGCAGTTCTTC. Its protein product is CASSVSLGFGGQGRNEQFF.

Only one count was recorded for this clone. J is TRBJ1-1 and V is TRBV6-5; tentative D call: TRBD1 (5 bases). Trimming took off 10 bases at V and 0 bases at J, with 9 bases between the two ends. The CDR3 loop spans 12 amino acids. Germline lookup yields CDR1 MNHEY and CDR2 SVGAGI. The CDR3 loop is CATTTVNTEAFF. Here the CDR3 DNA reads TGTGCCACGACGACAGTGAACACTGAAGCTTTCTTT.

The chain has TRBV5-1 and TRBJ2-7, with 9 bases fitting TRBD1. The CDR3 length is 15 residues. Germline V gene lookup returns CDR1 SGHRS and CDR2 YFSETQ. The ends lost 7 bases at V and 5 bases at J; junction bases unmatched: 13. CDR3 region: CASRPEGQGNNEQYF. In nucleotides, the CDR3 is TGCGCCAGCCGGCCCGAGGGACAGGGTAACAACGAGCAGTACTTC.

The chain carries TRBV5-1 and TRBJ2-7, with 10 bases identical to TRBD1. Looked up from germline, CDR1 is SGHRS and CDR2 is YFSETQ. Trimming took 0 bases from V and 4 from J; bases not matched to a gene: 4. CDR3 length: 15 amino acids. This CDR3 reads CASSLGQGAAYEQYF. DNA for the CDR3: TGCGCCAGCAGCTTGGGACAGGGGGCGGCGTACGAGCAGTACTTC.

The rearrangement joins TRBV7-9 to TRBJ1-2; D possibly corresponds to TRBD1 (5 bases). The CDR3 spans 12 residues. Trimming shortened V by 1 base and J by 8 bases, and 8 bases separated the two germline ends. CDR1 is SEHNR, CDR2 FQNEAQ, per germline (reference sequence). The DNA for the CDR3 is TGTGCCAGCAGCTTAGATCAGGGCGGCTACACCTTC. Its translation: CASSLDQGGYTF.

The chain carries TRBV4-1 and TRBJ2-7; weak D call: TRBD2 (7 bases). Germline CDR1 MGHRA, CDR2 YSYEKL. The V gene lost 0 bases and the J gene lost 6 bases, with 9 bases spanning the gap. The CDR3 contains 13 residues. CDR3 nucleotide sequence: TGCGCCAGCAGCCAAGATCGGGGGGCCGAGCAGTACTTC. Residues: CASSQDRGAEQYF.

The chain has TRBV4-1 and TRBJ2-1, with 9 positions matching TRBD1. Trimming at V came to 7 bases and at J to 1 base, leaving 8 bases not matched to a gene. The CDR3 is 16 residues long. Germline V gives CDR1 MGHRA, CDR2 YSYEKL. As DNA, the CDR3 is TGCGCCAGCAACCCCCGGACAGGGGATTCCTACAATGAGCAGTTCTTC. Protein product: CASNPRTGDSYNEQFF.

This chain links TRBV9 with TRBJ2-7; 7 bases agree with TRBD1. J lost 0 bases, V lost 2 bases, and 2 bases had no gene match. This CDR3 spans 14 amino acids. Germline V gene data show CDR1 as SGDLS and CDR2 as YYNGEE. The CDR3 coding sequence is TGTGCCAGCAGCGTGACAGGGTCCTCCTACGAGCAGTACTTC. It encodes CASSVTGSSYEQYF.

The rearrangement links TRBV5-6 to TRBJ2-7, with 8 bases identical to TRBD1. Germline CDR1 SGHDT, CDR2 YYEEEE. V was clipped by 2 bases and J by 4 bases; unmatched bases: 8. The CDR3 consists of 15 residues. The CDR3 nucleotides read TGTGCCAGCAGCTTATACAGGGGGTACAGTTACGAGCAGTACTTC. Its translation: CASSLYRGYSYEQYF.

A single count supports this clone. This chain joins TRBV2 and TRBJ2-7; possible D gene TRBD2, 6 bases. V shed 2 bases and J shed 3 bases, with 11 bases lying between them. The CDR3 sequence is 14 residues long. Germline CDR1 and CDR2: SNHLY and FYNNEI. The CDR3 region has the DNA TGTGCCAGCAGTGAAACTAGCCGGAACTACGAGCAGTACTTC. This gives the protein CASSETSRNYEQYF.

As for this clone: The junction and the germline gene differ at one end; a read error may be behind it. The J gene is TRBJ1-1, the V gene TRBV5-6; 8 bases match TRBD1. CDR3 length: 12 residues. Germline lookup yields CDR1 SGHDT and CDR2 YYEEEE. Here the CDR3 DNA reads TGTGCCAGCAGCTTGGTGGACAGGGAGGAACTCTTT. Protein: CASSLVDREELF.

The CDR3 nucleotides read TGTGCCAGCAGCCCCTCGGGCAGGGGGTATCAGCCCCAGCATTTT. It translates to CASSPSGRGYQPQHF. The chain recombines TRBV2 with TRBJ1-5; 7 positions match TRBD1. Looked up from germline, CDR1 is SNHLY and CDR2 is FYNNEI. This CDR3 contains 15 residues. Losses at the gene ends were 6 bases for V and 5 bases for J; bases not matched to a gene: 10.

The V call is TRBV7-2, the J call TRBJ2-1; D gene unclear. V lost 3 bases and J lost 3, with 15 bases in between. Germline values: CDR1 SGHTA, CDR2 FQGNSA. CDR3 size: 16 residues. CDR3 in DNA: TGTGCCAGCAGCTTGAGTGGTCCGTCCAACTACAATGAGCAGTTCTTC. This codes for CASSLSGPSNYNEQFF. The full variable domain, rest sourced from reference TRBV7-2 and TRBJ2-1, is GAGVSQSPSNKVTEKGKDVELRCDPISGHTALYWYRQSLGQGLEFLIYFQGNSAPDKSGLPSDRFSAERTGGSVSTLTIQRTQQEDSAVYLCASSLSGPSNYNEQFFGPGTRLTVL.